Following are 10 T cell receptor beta chains from one sample sequenced in a study of blood T cell repertoires in COVID-19. Here immunoSEQ multiplex PCR was the method, and the copy in TCRdb shows in-frame clones only, minus some. The repertoire holds some 330,000 clones, with roughly nine tenths as singletons. Sequenced: peripheral blood. These receptors were obtained from a woman aged 25 to 39 with COVID-19, enrolled during active disease.

CDR3 sequence reads: CSVVGGRAYGYTF. In DNA, the CDR3 is TGCAGCGTTGTCGGGGGGCGAGCCTATGGCTACACCTTC. This chain joins TRBV29-1 and TRBJ1-2; a possible D gene is TRBD1 (6 bases). The V gene lost 4 bases and the J gene lost 4 bases, with 13 bases spanning the gap. Germline loops: CDR1 SQVTM, CDR2 ANQGSEA. The CDR3 has 13 residues.

The chain links TRBV18 to TRBJ1-6; 7 nucleotides line up with TRBD1. This CDR3 has 14 amino acids. Germline lookup yields CDR1 KGHSH and CDR2 LQKENI. Trimming cost V 3 bases and J 10 bases; bases outside gene matches: 6. The CDR3 loop reads CASSPTGERSPLHF. For the CDR3, the DNA is TGTGCCAGCTCACCCACAGGGGAACGGTCACCCCTCCACTTT.

The rearrangement joins TRBV14 to TRBJ2-2; D unclear. V shed 1 base and J shed 4 bases, with 10 bases lying between them. The CDR3 sequence is 15 residues long. Germline V lookup: CDR1 SGHDN, CDR2 FVKESK. CDR3: CASSQVMLGTGELFF. CDR3 nucleotides: TGTGCCAGCAGCCAAGTTATGCTCGGCACCGGGGAGCTGTTTTTT. The entire variable domain, with the rest obtained from reference TRBV14 and TRBJ2-2, is as follows: EAGVTQFPSHSVIEKGQTVTLRCDPISGHDNLYWYRRVMGKEIKFLLHFVKESKQDESGMPNNRFLAERTGGTYSTLKVQPAELEDSGVYFCASSQVMLGTGELFFGEGSRLTVL.

The chain recombines TRBV28 with TRBJ2-5, with TRBD2 matching over 12 bases. The V gene's germline CDR1 is MDHEN and CDR2 SYDVKM. The CDR3 consists of 15 residues. The trim removed 5 bases at V and 4 bases at J, leaving 5 bases unmatched. The DNA for the CDR3 is TGTGCCAGCAGTCCTAGCGGGGGGGCCGGAGAGACCCAGTACTTC. Its translation: CASSPSGGAGETQYF.

This clone was detected only once. This chain joins TRBV7-9 and TRBJ1-2; possible D gene TRBD1, 5 bases. CDR1 is SEHNR and CDR2 is FQNEAQ in the germline V gene (reference sequence). V lost 4 bases to trimming and J lost 8 bases, with 14 bases between them. The CDR3 covers 13 residues. CDR3 nucleotide sequence: TGTGCCAGCAGCTCGACAGCTATGAAGGGCTACACCTTC. Encoded protein: CASSSTAMKGYTF.

In its sample, this clone was seen a few times. The chain couples TRBV6-1 to TRBJ2-7; D gene uncertain. The V end was cut by 2 bases, the J end by 2 bases, with 13 bases between. CDR1 MNHNS and CDR2 SASEGT come from the germline V gene. CDR3 length equals 15 residues. CDR3 region: CASSESPLPTYEQYV. DNA of the CDR3: TGTGCCAGCAGTGAAAGTCCACTCCCTACCTACGAGCAGTACGTC.

The CDR3 DNA sequence: TGTGCCAGCAGTTCTGGGGGCCCCTACAATGAGCAGTTCTTC. Translating it yields CASSSGGPYNEQFF. This chain connects TRBV6-5 to TRBJ2-1, with a tentative D call TRBD1 (6 bases). Germline V gives CDR1 MNHEY, CDR2 SVGAGI. This CDR3 contains 14 residues. The V end was cut by 4 bases, the J end by 2 bases, with 9 bases between.

The CDR3 sequence: CASSYSSGVNGYTF. CDR3 DNA sequence: TGTGCCAGCAGTTACTCGTCAGGGGTGAATGGCTACACCTTC. The chain joins TRBV6-5 to TRBJ1-2; D is possibly TRBD1 (6 bases). This CDR3 region has 14 residues. The V gene's germline CDR1 is MNHEY and CDR2 SVGAGI. Trimming pared 0 bases from V and 6 bases from J, leaving 11 bases between.

The chain has TRBV4-1 and TRBJ2-7; D call uncertain. In germline, CDR1 is MGHRA, CDR2 YSYEKL. V shed 0 bases and J shed 3 bases, with 15 bases lying between them. This CDR3 comprises 16 residues. The CDR3 DNA reads TGCGCCAGCAGCCAAGACCCCAGGTTCTCCCTCTACGAGCAGTACTTC. Translating it yields CASSQDPRFSLYEQYF.

Of note for this clone: In the same sample, other DNA sequences code for this CDR3. The rearrangement links TRBV2 to TRBJ1-6, with D possibly matching TRBD1 (5 bases). Trimming removed 2 bases at V and 6 bases at J, with 5 bases between. The CDR3 runs 13 residues. The germline V gene has CDR1 SNHLY and CDR2 FYNNEI. The CDR3 bases are TGTGCCAGCAGTGAACAGGGTAATTCACCCCTCCACTTT. Protein sequence: CASSEQGNSPLHF.